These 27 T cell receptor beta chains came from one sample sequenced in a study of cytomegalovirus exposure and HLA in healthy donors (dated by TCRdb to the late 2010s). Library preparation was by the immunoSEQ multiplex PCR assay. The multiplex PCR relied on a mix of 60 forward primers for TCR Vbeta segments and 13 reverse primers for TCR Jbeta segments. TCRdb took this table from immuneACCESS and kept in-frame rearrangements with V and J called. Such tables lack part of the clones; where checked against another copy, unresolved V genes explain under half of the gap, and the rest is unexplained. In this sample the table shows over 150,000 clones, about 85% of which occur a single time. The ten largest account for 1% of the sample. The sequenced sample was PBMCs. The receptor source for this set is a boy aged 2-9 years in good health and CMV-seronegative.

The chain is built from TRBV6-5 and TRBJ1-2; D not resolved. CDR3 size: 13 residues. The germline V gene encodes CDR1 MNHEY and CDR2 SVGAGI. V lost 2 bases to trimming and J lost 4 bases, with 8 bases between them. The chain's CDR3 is CASSYTGVYGYTF. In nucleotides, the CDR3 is TGTGCCAGCAGTTACACCGGGGTCTATGGCTACACCTTC.

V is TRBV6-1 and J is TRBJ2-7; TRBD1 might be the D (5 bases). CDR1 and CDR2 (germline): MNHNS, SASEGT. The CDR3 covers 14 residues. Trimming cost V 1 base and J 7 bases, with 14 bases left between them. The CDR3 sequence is CASSEGTGSDEQYV. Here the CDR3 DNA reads TGTGCCAGCAGTGAAGGTACAGGCTCGGATGAGCAGTACGTC.

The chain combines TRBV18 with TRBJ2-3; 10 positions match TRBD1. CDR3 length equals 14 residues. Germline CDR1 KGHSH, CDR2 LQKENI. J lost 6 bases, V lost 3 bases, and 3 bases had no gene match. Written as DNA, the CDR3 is TGTGCCAGCTCACCCCGGGACAGGGGTGATACGCAGTATTTT. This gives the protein CASSPRDRGDTQYF.

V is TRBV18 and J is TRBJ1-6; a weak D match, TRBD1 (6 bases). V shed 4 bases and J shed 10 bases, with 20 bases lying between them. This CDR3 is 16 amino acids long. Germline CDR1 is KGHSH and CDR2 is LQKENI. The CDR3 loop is CASSLEAGAGSSPLHF. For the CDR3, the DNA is TGTGCCAGCTCACTCGAGGCGGGGGCTGGATCCTCACCCCTCCACTTT.

CDR3 loop: CASSLGRRTGDYEQYF. The DNA of the CDR3 is TGTGCCAGCAGTTTAGGTCGCCGGACAGGGGACTACGAGCAGTACTTC. The chain employs TRBV28 and TRBJ2-7, with 9 bases that match TRBD1. Per the germline V gene, CDR1 is MDHEN and CDR2 is SYDVKM. Trimming took 2 bases from V and 3 from J; bases not matched to a gene: 8. The CDR3 is made up of 16 amino acids.

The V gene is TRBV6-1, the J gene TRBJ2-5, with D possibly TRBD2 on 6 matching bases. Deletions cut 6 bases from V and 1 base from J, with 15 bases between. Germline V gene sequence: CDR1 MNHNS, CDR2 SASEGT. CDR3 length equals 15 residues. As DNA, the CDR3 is TGTGCCAGCAGCCGACGCGGGGTGCTCCAAGAGACCCAGTACTTC. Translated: CASSRRGVLQETQYF.

The CDR3 sequence: CASRRQTTTPEDSNSPLHF. The CDR3 coding sequence is TGTGCAAGTCGCCGACAGACAACTACACCCGAGGATAGTAATTCACCCCTCCACTTT. V usage is TRBV12-2 and J usage is TRBJ1-6; the DNA was not used to check the table's D call, TRBD1. TRBV12-2 is a documented pseudogene. This CDR3 has 19 amino acids.

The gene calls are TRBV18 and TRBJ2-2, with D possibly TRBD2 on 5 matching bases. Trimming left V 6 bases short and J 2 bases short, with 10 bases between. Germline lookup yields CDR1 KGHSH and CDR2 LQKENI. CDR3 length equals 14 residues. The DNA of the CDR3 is TGTGCCAGCTCCCCTGCGGGTAACACCGGGGAGCTGTTTTTT. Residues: CASSPAGNTGELFF.

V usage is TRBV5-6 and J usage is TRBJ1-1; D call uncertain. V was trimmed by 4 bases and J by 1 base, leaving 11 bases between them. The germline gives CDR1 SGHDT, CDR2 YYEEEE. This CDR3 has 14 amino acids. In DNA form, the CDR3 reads TGTGCCAGCAGCCCAGAACAGCCGAACACTGAAGCTTTCTTT. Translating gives CASSPEQPNTEAFF.

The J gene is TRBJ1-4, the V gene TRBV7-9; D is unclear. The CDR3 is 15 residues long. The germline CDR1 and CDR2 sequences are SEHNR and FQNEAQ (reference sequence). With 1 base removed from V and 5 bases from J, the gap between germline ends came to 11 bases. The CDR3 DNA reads TGTGCCAGCAGCTTAGGCACCTACGAGAATGAAAAACTGTTTTTT. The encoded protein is CASSLGTYENEKLFF.

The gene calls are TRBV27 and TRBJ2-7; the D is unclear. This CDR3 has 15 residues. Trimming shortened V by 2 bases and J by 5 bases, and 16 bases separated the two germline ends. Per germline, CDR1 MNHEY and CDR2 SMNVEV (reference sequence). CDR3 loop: CASSLTAGHLNEQYV. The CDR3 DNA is TGTGCCAGCAGTTTAACGGCAGGCCACCTAAACGAGCAGTACGTC.

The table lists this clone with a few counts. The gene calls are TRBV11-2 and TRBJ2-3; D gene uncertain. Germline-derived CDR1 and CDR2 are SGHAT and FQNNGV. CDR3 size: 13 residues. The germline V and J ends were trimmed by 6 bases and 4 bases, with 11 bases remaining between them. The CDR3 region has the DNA TGTGCCAGCAGTACTGGGCTGTCAGATACGCAGTATTTT. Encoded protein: CASSTGLSDTQYF.

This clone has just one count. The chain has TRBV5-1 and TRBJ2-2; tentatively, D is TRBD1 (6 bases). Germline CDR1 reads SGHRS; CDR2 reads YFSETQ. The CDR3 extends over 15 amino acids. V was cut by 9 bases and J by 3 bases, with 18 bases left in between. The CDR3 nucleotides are TGCGCCACCGCACTTCACAGGGTCGACACCGGGGAGCTGTTTTTT. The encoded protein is CATALHRVDTGELFF.

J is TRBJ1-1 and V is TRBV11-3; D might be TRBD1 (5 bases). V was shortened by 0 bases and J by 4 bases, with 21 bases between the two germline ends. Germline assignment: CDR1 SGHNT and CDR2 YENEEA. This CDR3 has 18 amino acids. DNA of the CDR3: TGTGCCAGCAGCTTAGATCGCGGCAGGGCGAGTTCGGTCACTGAAGCTTTCTTT. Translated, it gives CASSLDRGRASSVTEAFF.

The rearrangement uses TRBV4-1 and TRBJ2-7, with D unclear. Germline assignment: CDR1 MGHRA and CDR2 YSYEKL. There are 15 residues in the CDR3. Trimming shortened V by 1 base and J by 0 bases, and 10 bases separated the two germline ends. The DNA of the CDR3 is TGCGCCAGCAGCCAAGCTACTCAAAGCTCCTACGAGCAGTACTTC. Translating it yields CASSQATQSSYEQYF.

The chain's CDR3 is CASSPGGVATGELFF. CDR3 DNA: TGTGCCAGCAGCCCCGGGGGGGTGGCCACCGGGGAGCTGTTTTTT. The chain combines TRBV11-3 with TRBJ2-2; 8 bases are shared with TRBD2. The CDR3 totals 15 residues. Trimming removed 5 bases from V and 4 bases from J; junction bases left unmatched: 6. Germline lookup yields CDR1 SGHNT and CDR2 YENEEA.

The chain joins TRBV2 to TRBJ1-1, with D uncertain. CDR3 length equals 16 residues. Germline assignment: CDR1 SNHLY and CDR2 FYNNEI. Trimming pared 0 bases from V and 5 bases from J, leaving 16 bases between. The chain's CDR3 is CASSEALHFGKTEAFF. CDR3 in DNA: TGTGCCAGCAGTGAAGCGCTTCATTTCGGGAAAACTGAAGCTTTCTTT.

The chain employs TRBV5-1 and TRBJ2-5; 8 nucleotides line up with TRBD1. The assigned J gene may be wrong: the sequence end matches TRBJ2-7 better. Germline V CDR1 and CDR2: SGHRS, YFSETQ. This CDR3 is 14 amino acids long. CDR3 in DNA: TGCGCCAGCAGCGACACAGGGGGAGCGGGCGAGCAGTACTTC. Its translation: CASSDTGGAGEQYF.

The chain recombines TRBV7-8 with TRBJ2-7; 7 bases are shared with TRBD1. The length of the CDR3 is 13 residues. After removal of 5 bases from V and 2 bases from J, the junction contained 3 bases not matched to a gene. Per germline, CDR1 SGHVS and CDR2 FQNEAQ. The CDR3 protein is CASSVGQTYEQYF. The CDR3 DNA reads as TGTGCCAGCAGCGTGGGACAGACCTACGAGCAGTACTTC.

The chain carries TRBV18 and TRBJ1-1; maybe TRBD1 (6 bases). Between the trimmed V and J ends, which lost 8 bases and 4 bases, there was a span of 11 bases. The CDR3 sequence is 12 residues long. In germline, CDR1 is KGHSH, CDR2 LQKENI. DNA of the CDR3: TGTGCCAGCCGTTTAGGGGGCACTGAAGCTTTCTTT. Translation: CASRLGGTEAFF.

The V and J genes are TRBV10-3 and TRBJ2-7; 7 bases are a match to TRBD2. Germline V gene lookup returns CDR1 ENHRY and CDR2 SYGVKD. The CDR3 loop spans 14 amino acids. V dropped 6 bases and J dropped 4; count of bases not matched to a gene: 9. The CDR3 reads CAIRPAGEGYEQYF. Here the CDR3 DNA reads TGTGCCATCAGGCCGGCCGGGGAGGGATACGAGCAGTACTTC.

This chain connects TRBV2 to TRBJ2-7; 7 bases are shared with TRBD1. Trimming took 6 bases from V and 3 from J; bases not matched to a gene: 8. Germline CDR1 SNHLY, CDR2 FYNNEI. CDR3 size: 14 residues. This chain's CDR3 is CASSRDSGFYEQYV. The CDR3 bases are TGTGCCAGCAGCAGGGACAGCGGCTTCTACGAGCAGTACGTC.

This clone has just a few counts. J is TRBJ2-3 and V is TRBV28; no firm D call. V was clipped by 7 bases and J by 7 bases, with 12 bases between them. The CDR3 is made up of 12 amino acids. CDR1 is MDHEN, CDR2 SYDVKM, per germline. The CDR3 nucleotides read TGTGCCAGCAACGCTAGGTCGTATACGCAGTATTTT. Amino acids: CASNARSYTQYF. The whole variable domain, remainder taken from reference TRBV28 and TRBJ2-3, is DVKVTQSSRYLVKRTGEKVFLECVQDMDHENMFWYRQDPGLGLRLIYFSYDVKMKEKGDIPEGYSVSREKKERFSLILESASTNQTSMYLCASNARSYTQYFGPGTRLTVL.

The CDR3: CASSRGTGAPGQYF. The CDR3 nucleotides are TGTGCCAGCAGCCGAGGGACAGGGGCGCCTGGGCAGTATTTT. The V call is TRBV6-5, the J call TRBJ2-3, with TRBD1 matching 10 bases. V trimming: 6 bases; J trimming: 11 bases; junction bases outside the gene matches: 11. The V gene's germline CDR1 is MNHEY and CDR2 SVGAGI. The CDR3 is 14 amino acids.

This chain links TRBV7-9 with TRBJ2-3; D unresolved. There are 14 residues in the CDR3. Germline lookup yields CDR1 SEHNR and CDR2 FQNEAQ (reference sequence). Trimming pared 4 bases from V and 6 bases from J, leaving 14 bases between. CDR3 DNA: TGTGCCAGCAGCTCCCAAGCATACTCGGATACGCAGTATTTT. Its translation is CASSSQAYSDTQYF. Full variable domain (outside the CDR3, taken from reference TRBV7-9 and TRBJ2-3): DTGVSQNPRHKITKRGQNVTFRCDPISEHNRLYWYRQTLGQGPEFLTYFQNEAQLEKSRLLSDRFSAERPKGSFSTLEIQRTEQGDSAMYLCASSSQAYSDTQYFGPGTRLTVL.

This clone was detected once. Here the CDR3 DNA reads TGCGCCAGCAGCCCGGGAGGGCCCACCTACGAGCAGTACTTC. Its protein is CASSPGGPTYEQYF. The rearrangement links TRBV4-1 to TRBJ2-5; 8 nucleotides align to TRBD2. The end of the DNA aligns better with TRBJ2-7, so the J call may be wrong. The V gene's germline CDR1 is MGHRA and CDR2 YSYEKL. CDR3 size: 14 residues.

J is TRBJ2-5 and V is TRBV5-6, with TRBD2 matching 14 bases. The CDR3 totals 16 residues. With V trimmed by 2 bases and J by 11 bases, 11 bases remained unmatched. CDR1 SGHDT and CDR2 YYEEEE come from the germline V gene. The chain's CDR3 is CASSLDTGTSGRRQYF. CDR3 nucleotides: TGTGCCAGCAGCTTAGACACCGGGACTAGCGGGAGACGGCAGTACTTC.